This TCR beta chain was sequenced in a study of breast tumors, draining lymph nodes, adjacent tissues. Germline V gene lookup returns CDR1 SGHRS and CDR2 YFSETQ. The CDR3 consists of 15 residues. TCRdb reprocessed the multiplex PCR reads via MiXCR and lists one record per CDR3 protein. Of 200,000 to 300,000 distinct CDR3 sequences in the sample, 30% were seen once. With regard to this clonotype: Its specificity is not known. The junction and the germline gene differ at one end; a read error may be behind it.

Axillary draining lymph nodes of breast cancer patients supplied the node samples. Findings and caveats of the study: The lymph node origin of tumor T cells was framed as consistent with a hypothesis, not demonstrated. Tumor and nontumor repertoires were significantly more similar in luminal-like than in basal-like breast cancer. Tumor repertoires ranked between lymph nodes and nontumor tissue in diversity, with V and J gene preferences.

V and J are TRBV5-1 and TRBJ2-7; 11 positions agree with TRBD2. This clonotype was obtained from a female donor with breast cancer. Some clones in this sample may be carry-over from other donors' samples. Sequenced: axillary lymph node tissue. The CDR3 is CASSKGGTSGNEQHF. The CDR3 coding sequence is TGCGCCAGCAGCAAGGGTGGGACTAGCGGAAACGAGCAGCACTTC.